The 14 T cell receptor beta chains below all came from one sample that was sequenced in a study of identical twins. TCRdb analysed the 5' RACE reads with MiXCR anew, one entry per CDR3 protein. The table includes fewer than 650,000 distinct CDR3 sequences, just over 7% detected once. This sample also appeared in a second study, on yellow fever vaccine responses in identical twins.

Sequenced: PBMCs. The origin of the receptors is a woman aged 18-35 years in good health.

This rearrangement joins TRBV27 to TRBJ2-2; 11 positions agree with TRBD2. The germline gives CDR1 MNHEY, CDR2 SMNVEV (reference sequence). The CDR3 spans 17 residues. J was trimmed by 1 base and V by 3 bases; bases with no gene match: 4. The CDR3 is CASSFRLAGGNTGELFF. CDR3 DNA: TGTGCCAGCAGTTTTAGGCTAGCGGGAGGGAACACCGGGGAGCTGTTTTTT.

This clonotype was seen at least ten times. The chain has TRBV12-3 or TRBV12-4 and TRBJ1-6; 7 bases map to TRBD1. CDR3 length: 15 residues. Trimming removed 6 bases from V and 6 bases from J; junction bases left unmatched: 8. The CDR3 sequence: CASRPRQGLNSPLHF. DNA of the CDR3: TGTGCCAGCAGACCCCGACAGGGCCTTAATTCACCCCTCCACTTT.

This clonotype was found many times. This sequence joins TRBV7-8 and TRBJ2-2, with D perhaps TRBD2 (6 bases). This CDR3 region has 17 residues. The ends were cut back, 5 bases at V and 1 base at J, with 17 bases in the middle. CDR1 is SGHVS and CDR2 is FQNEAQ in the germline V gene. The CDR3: CASSRTSGTRNTGELFF. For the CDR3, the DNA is TGTGCCAGCAGCCGCACGTCCGGGACTCGGAACACCGGGGAGCTGTTTTTT.

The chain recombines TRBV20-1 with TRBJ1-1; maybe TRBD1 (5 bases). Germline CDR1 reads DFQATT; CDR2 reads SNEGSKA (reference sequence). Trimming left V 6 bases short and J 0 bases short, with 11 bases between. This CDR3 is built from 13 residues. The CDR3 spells CSAYRDLNTEAFF. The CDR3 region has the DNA TGCAGTGCATACCGGGACCTGAACACTGAAGCTTTCTTT.

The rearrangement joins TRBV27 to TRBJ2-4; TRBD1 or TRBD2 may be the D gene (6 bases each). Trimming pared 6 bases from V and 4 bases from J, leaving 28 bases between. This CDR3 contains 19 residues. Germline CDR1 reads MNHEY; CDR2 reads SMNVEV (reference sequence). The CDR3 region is CASRAGTEPIGGQKNIQYF. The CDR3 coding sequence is TGTGCCAGCAGGGCCGGGACCGAACCCATTGGGGGGCAAAAAAACATTCAGTACTTC.

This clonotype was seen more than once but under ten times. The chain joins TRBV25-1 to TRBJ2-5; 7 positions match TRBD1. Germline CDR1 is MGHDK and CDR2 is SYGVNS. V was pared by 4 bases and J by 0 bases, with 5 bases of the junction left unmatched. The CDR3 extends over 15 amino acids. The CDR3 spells CASSAADRHQETQYF. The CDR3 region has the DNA TGTGCCAGCAGTGCGGCGGACAGGCACCAAGAGACCCAGTACTTC.

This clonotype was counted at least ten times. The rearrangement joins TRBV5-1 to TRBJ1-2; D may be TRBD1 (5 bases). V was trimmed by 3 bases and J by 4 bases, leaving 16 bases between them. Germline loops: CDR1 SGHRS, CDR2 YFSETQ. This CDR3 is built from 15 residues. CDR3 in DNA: TGCGCCAGCAGCTCCGCAGGCGGGGCGCGCTATGGCTACACCTTC. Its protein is CASSSAGGARYGYTF.

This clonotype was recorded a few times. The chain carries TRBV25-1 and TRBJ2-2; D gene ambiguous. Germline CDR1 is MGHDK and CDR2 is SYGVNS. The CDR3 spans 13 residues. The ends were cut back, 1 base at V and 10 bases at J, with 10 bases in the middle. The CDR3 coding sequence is TGTGCCAGCAGTGAATTCGCCCAGCCGGAGCTGTTTTTT. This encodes CASSEFAQPELFF.

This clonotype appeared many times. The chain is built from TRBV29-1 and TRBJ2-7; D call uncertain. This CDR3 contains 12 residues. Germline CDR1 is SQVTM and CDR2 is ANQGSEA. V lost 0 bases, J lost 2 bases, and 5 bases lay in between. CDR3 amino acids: CSVEDRPYEQYF. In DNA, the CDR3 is TGCAGCGTTGAAGACAGGCCCTACGAGCAGTACTTC.

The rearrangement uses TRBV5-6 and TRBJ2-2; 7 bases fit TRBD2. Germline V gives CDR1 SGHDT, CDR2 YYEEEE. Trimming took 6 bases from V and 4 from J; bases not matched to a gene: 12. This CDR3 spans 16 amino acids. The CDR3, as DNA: TGTGCCAGCACCTGGTCGACTAGCCCAGCCACCGGGGAGCTGTTTTTT. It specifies CASTWSTSPATGELFF.

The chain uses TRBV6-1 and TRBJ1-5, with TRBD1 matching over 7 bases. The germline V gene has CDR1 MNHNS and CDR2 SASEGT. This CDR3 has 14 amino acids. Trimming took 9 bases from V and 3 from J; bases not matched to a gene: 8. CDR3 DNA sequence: TGTGCCAGTTCTAGGGGGCACGACAATCAGCCCCAGCATTTT. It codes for CASSRGHDNQPQHF.

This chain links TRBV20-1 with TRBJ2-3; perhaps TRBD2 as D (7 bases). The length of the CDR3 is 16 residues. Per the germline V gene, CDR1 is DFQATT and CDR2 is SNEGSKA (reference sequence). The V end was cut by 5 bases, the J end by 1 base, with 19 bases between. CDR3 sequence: CSACGGLPGRTDTQYF. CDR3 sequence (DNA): TGCAGTGCTTGCGGGGGCCTACCTGGGCGCACAGATACGCAGTATTTT.

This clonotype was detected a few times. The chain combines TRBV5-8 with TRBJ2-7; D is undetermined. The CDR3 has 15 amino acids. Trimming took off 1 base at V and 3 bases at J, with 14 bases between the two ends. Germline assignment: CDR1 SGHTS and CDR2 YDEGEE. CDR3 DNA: TGTGCCAGCAGCTTGTTACGGACCGGCGGCTACGAGCAGTACTTC. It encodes CASSLLRTGGYEQYF.

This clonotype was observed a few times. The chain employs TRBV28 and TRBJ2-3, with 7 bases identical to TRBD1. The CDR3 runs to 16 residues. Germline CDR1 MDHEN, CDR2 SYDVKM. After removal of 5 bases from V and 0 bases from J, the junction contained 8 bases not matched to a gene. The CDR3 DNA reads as TGTGCCAGCAGTCCCCGACAGGGCGAGAGCACAGATACGCAGTATTTT. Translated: CASSPRQGESTDTQYF.